The 21 T cell receptor beta chains below come from one sample, sequenced in a study of T cells in Graves' hyperthyroidism and ophthalmopathy. Amplification of TCR beta CDR3 regions was performed using RNA transcripts as template. The HTBI primer set drove a first-round RT-PCR of the TCR CDR3. TCRdb recomputed calls from the multiplex PCR reads with MiXCR, one row per CDR3 protein. This table holds 500,000 to 650,000 distinct CDR3 sequences, approximately 15% found once. The specimen sequenced was blood. Receptors originate from a woman aged 45-59 years with Graves' ophthalmopathy.

This clonotype was counted ten times or more. V is TRBV12-3 or TRBV12-4 and J is TRBJ2-3; 8 nucleotides match TRBD2. The CDR3 has 16 amino acids. J lost 2 bases, V lost 1 base, and 5 bases had no gene match. The CDR3 is CASSLVLAEVTDTQYF. CDR3 bases: TGTGCCAGCAGTTTAGTACTAGCGGAAGTCACAGATACGCAGTATTTT.

V gene TRBV28 combines with J gene TRBJ2-1, with TRBD1 matching over 7 bases. The CDR3 runs to 15 residues. Germline V CDR1 and CDR2: MDHEN, SYDVKM. Trimming took 6 bases from V and 5 from J; bases not matched to a gene: 10. The CDR3 sequence: CASSPIRTGHNEQFF. CDR3 coding DNA: TGTGCCAGCAGCCCGATCAGGACAGGTCACAATGAGCAGTTCTTC.

This clonotype was observed once. The chain employs TRBV6-5 and TRBJ2-7; D may be TRBD2 (7 bases). CDR1 is MNHEY, CDR2 SVGAGI, per germline. Trimming pared 4 bases from V and 6 bases from J, leaving 16 bases between. This CDR3 contains 14 residues. This CDR3 is CASSFGGQVGEQYF. CDR3 DNA sequence: TGTGCCAGCAGTTTCGGGGGGCAGGTCGGCGAGCAGTACTTC.

The chain joins TRBV19 to TRBJ2-3; possible D gene TRBD2, 6 bases. Deletions cut 3 bases from V and 1 base from J, with 17 bases between. This CDR3 region has 17 residues. The germline V gene encodes CDR1 LNHDA and CDR2 SQIVND (reference sequence). This chain's CDR3 is CASSMAPGGSGTDTQYF. The CDR3 bases are TGTGCCAGTAGTATGGCCCCCGGGGGTTCAGGCACAGATACGCAGTATTTT.

The chain combines TRBV18 with TRBJ2-1; 11 bases match TRBD2. The J call may not be correct, given that the DNA end is closer to TRBJ2-7. The CDR3 length is 17 residues. Germline values: CDR1 KGHSH, CDR2 LQKENI. The CDR3 sequence is CASSPPVAGGSYNEQYF. In DNA form, the CDR3 reads TGTGCCAGCTCACCACCGGTAGCGGGAGGGTCCTACAATGAGCAGTACTTC.

This clonotype was seen ten or more times. The chain has TRBV6-2 or TRBV6-3 and TRBJ2-1; 14 positions match TRBD2. J was trimmed by 0 bases and V by 6 bases; bases with no gene match: 1. Germline CDR1 and CDR2: MNHEY and SVGEGT. The CDR3 sequence is 16 residues long. The CDR3 loop reads CASRGTSGSSYNEQFF. The CDR3 DNA reads as TGTGCCAGCAGAGGGACTAGCGGGAGCTCCTACAATGAGCAGTTCTTC.

The V call is TRBV28, the J call TRBJ2-1; D is undetermined. Germline assignment: CDR1 MDHEN and CDR2 SYDVKM. The V gene lost 3 bases and the J gene lost 15 bases, with 18 bases spanning the gap. This CDR3 has 13 amino acids. The CDR3 DNA reads TGTGCCAGCAGTTTCCCAGGCGGAGACGCGAGGTTCTTC. Its translation is CASSFPGGDARFF.

This clonotype was found many times. This chain uses TRBV30 with TRBJ2-5, with D hard to call. The germline gives CDR1 GTSNPN, CDR2 SVGIG (reference sequence). The V gene lost 4 bases and the J gene lost 9 bases, with 15 bases spanning the gap. CDR3 length: 12 residues. The CDR3 spells CAWTAGSKPQYF. The DNA of the CDR3 is TGTGCCTGGACGGCCGGCTCCAAGCCCCAGTACTTC.

This clonotype has a handful of counts. This chain uses TRBV15 with TRBJ2-7; D is undetermined. Germline V lookup: CDR1 LNHNV, CDR2 YYDKDF (reference sequence). V shed 0 bases and J shed 4 bases, with 7 bases lying between them. The length of the CDR3 is 13 residues. In DNA form, the CDR3 reads TGTGCCACCAGCAGAGATCTTGTGTACGAGCAGTACTTC. This codes for CATSRDLVYEQYF. Filled out from reference TRBV15 and TRBJ2-7, the complete variable domain reads DAMVIQNPRYQVTQFGKPVTLSCSQTLNHNVMYWYQQKSSQAPKLLFHYYDKDFNNEADTPDNFQSRRPNTSFCFLDIRSPGLGDTAMYLCATSRDLVYEQYFGPGTRLTVT.

This clonotype was seen repeatedly, ten times or more. J is TRBJ2-1 and V is TRBV28; 10 nucleotides agree with TRBD2. The length of the CDR3 is 16 residues. The V gene's germline CDR1 is MDHEN and CDR2 SYDVKM. The trim removed 6 bases at V and 7 bases at J, leaving 12 bases unmatched. CDR3 loop: CASSPGSGRAGNEQFF. The CDR3 DNA reads TGTGCCAGCAGCCCGGGGAGCGGGAGGGCGGGGAATGAGCAGTTCTTC. The full variable domain, its missing parts supplied by reference TRBV28 and TRBJ2-1, is DVKVTQSSRYLVKRTGEKVFLECVQDMDHENMFWYRQDPGLGLRLIYFSYDVKMKEKGDIPEGYSVSREKKERFSLILESASTNQTSMYLCASSPGSGRAGNEQFFGPGTRLTVL.

The chain has TRBV6-1 and TRBJ1-4; tentative D call: TRBD1 (5 bases). This CDR3 comprises 12 residues. V was trimmed by 6 bases and J by 7 bases, leaving 9 bases between them. The germline V gene has CDR1 MNHNS and CDR2 SASEGT. Here the CDR3 reads CASREGPEKLFF. In DNA form, the CDR3 reads TGTGCCAGCAGAGAGGGGCCTGAAAAACTGTTTTTT.

Concerning this clonotype itself: A much larger clone sits a single nucleotide away, making a read error possible. V usage is TRBV12-3 or TRBV12-4 and J usage is TRBJ2-3; a possible D gene is TRBD1 (7 bases). The CDR3 covers 15 residues. Here the CDR3 reads CASKTGWGATGTQYF. The CDR3 DNA follows: TGTGCCAGCAAGACAGGGTGGGGGGCCACAGGTACGCAGTATTTT.

This clonotype was seen ten or more times. The V gene is TRBV20-1, the J gene TRBJ2-5, with 8 bases identical to TRBD2. Germline CDR1 and CDR2: DFQATT and SNEGSKA (reference sequence). V gave up 0 bases and J gave up 4 bases; unmatched junction bases: 16. This CDR3 is built from 18 residues. CDR3 in amino acids: CSARDLRWGAGVGETQYF. DNA of the CDR3: TGCAGTGCTAGAGACCTCCGGTGGGGAGCGGGAGTGGGAGAGACCCAGTACTTC.

This clonotype was seen many times. The chain employs TRBV27 and TRBJ2-1; 7 positions match TRBD2. The CDR3 has 16 residues. Trimming at V came to 4 bases and at J to 3 bases, leaving 9 bases not matched to a gene. Germline V CDR1 and CDR2: MNHEY, SMNVEV (reference sequence). The CDR3: CASSSAGAGFYNEQFF. The CDR3 nucleotides are TGTGCCAGCAGTTCCGCGGGAGCGGGATTCTACAATGAGCAGTTCTTC.

This clonotype was recorded at least ten times. The chain joins TRBV7-2 to TRBJ2-5; D is possibly TRBD1 (6 bases). Germline V gene sequence: CDR1 SGHTA, CDR2 FQGNSA. This CDR3 spans 13 amino acids. V was clipped by 10 bases and J by 5 bases, with 17 bases between them. CDR3 in amino acids: CANKRNRVETQYF. The CDR3 DNA reads TGTGCCAACAAGCGTAACAGGGTTGAGACCCAGTACTTC.

This clonotype was counted many times. The chain employs TRBV28 and TRBJ1-3; TRBD1 matches at 7 bases. The V gene end was trimmed by 5 bases and the J gene end by 4 bases; junction bases not matched to a gene: 8. Germline CDR1 reads MDHEN; CDR2 reads SYDVKM. This CDR3 is 15 amino acids long. CDR3 residues: CASSRETGSGNTIYF. Written as DNA, the CDR3 is TGTGCCAGCAGTCGAGAGACAGGGTCGGGAAACACCATATATTTT.

There are many counts of this clonotype. The CDR3 DNA sequence: TGCAGTGCTAGAGAGGGGGCGCTTGGCTACACCTTC. It is translated as CSAREGALGYTF. The rearrangement uses TRBV20-1 and TRBJ1-2, with D possibly matching TRBD1 (6 bases). Germline lookup yields CDR1 DFQATT and CDR2 SNEGSKA (reference sequence). V lost 0 bases to trimming and J lost 7 bases, with 9 bases between them. This CDR3 has 12 amino acids.

This clonotype was seen many times. The chain is built from TRBV2 and TRBJ1-5; possible D gene TRBD1, 5 bases. The CDR3 has 13 residues. V shed 7 bases and J shed 4 bases, with 11 bases lying between them. Germline V gene data show CDR1 as SNHLY and CDR2 as FYNNEI. In DNA form, the CDR3 reads TGTGCCAGCACAGGGAACCCTAATCAGCCCCAGCATTTT. Translated: CASTGNPNQPQHF.

This clonotype was seen only once. This sequence joins TRBV20-1 and TRBJ2-7; TRBD2 matches at 9 bases. Germline V gene lookup returns CDR1 DFQATT and CDR2 SNEGSKA (reference sequence). The CDR3 is made up of 15 amino acids. Trimming cost V 3 bases and J 2 bases; bases outside gene matches: 8. As DNA, the CDR3 is TGCAGTGCTAGGGCGCTAGCGGGGAAAGCCTACGAGCAGTACTTC. Its protein product is CSARALAGKAYEQYF.

The rearrangement links TRBV10-2 to TRBJ2-7; TRBD2 agrees at 9 bases. The CDR3 has 16 residues. V lost 0 bases, J lost 2 bases, and 5 bases stayed unmatched. In germline, CDR1 is WSHSY, CDR2 SAAADI. As DNA, the CDR3 is TGCGCCAGCAGTGAGTCGAGACTAGCGGCAACCTACGAGCAGTACTTC. It specifies CASSESRLAATYEQYF.

At least ten counts were recorded for this clonotype. The J gene is TRBJ2-4, the V gene TRBV7-8; D is perhaps TRBD2 (5 bases). This CDR3 is 14 amino acids long. CDR1 and CDR2 (germline): SGHVS, FQNEAQ. V lost 2 bases, J lost 5 bases, and 10 bases lay in between. In nucleotides, the CDR3 is TGTGCCAGCAGCTTAAGCGGCAGTGAAAACATTCAGTACTTC. Residues: CASSLSGSENIQYF.